Listed here is a single T cell receptor beta chain. The data were obtained in a study of blood T cell repertoires in COVID-19. The CDR3 totals 16 residues. The trim removed 0 bases at V and 2 bases at J, leaving 6 bases unmatched. CDR1 is LGHDT, CDR2 YNNKEL, per germline (reference sequence). TCRdb's table, derived via immunoSEQ multiplex PCR, lists solely in-frame clones and lacks some. The repertoire holds fewer than 350,000 clones, about 93% seen once, with 6.5% to 8% in the top ten. The gene calls are TRBV3-1 (or the pseudogene TRBV3-2) and TRBJ2-7, with 8 bases matching TRBD2. This TCR was sampled from a woman aged 25-40 years with COVID-19, enrolled during active disease. What was sequenced was peripheral blood. The CDR3 sequence is CASSQERLATTYEQYF. CDR3 bases: TGTGCCAGCAGCCAAGAAAGACTAGCGACTACCTACGAGCAGTACTTC.